The sequence of this T cell receptor (beta chain) was determined in a study of identical twins listed by TCRdb under 2016. With regard to the full study: TCR alpha and beta repertoires from monozygotic twins, unrelated adults of various ages and cord blood were deep-sequenced to test whether fetal clonotypes persist. Replicate twin experiments were performed at different times using different library preparation protocols to rule out contamination. General study outcomes and caveats: Abundant cord blood beta clonotypes carried fewer insertions; young adult naive repertoires showed a weaker similar trend, while memory repertoires showed none. Conclusions relied on cross-sectional statistical analysis, since the same donors could not be followed over many years. In beta out-of-frame sequences, excess twin sharing was weaker, because having fewer shared sequences lowered the signal-to-noise ratio. Out-of-frame TCR alpha sequences shared between twins showed an excess of low generation-probability sequences compared with coincidental sharing between unrelated individuals. Invariant T cells such as MAIT and iNKT could partly confound zero-insertion analyses, though diverse VJ usage argued against this for most clonotypes. Out-of-frame TCR alpha sharing in monozygotic twins was systematically underestimated by recombination models, whereas sharing between unrelated individuals was in agreement with the recombination models.

Libraries were prepared through 5' RACE. The run used an Illumina HiSeq 2000. A universal primer binding site was added through template switching, and the final cDNA carried a unique molecular identifier so that TCR cDNA molecules could be counted accurately. First-strand cDNA for TCR alpha and beta chains was synthesized from specific primers in the conserved constant-segment region. Each cDNA library was double barcoded, with a SMART-Mk sample barcode plus Illumina barcodes, to control for contamination. TruSeq adapter sequences, together with Illumina sample barcodes, were added in two successive PCR steps. Sequencing of the TCR alpha and beta cDNA libraries was done on the Illumina HiSeq platform using custom primers. Per the source publication's procedure: MiGEC processed the raw reads to extract unique molecular identifiers, while MiXCR was used to determine the CDR3 positions. Recombination models were inferred per individual with the repgenHMM and IGoR tools using an EM algorithm. Shared clonotypes were analyzed with the tcR package in R, and sharing was normalized by the product of cloneset sizes. Out-of-frame nonproductive sequences were analyzed to study raw recombination free of thymic and clonal selection effects. TCRdb ran its own pipeline on the public reads, namely fastp trimming at Q25 and MiXCR clone calling, and kept in-frame beta chains. Each CDR3 protein gets just one entry, which takes the most common genes and DNA from the rows behind it. What appears here as the V and J calls and clone size reflects TCRdb's work, not the paper's. Across this sample there are some 330,000 distinct CDR3 sequences, with approximately 8.7% seen only once. The top ten clones comprise 7.5% to 9.5% of the sample.

Every donor in the study was a healthy Caucasian. Three unrelated non-twin adults were additionally sequenced: a male aged 18 to 29, a male aged 50 to 59 and a female aged 50 to 59. Miltenyi CD45RO+ enrichment and human naive T-cell isolation kits were used to isolate memory (CD45RO+) and naive T cells from PBMC. This clonotype was detected ten times or more. The target of this receptor is not known. Base qualities are not recorded, but no much larger clone differs from it by a single base. Sequencing used naive T cells sorted from blood. Explained via the paper, the cell subset or site label denotes: cells isolated with a human naive T-cell isolation kit. The receptor was isolated from a woman between 45 and 65 years old in good health.

The CDR3: CATSRDGISYNEQFF. Here is the DNA: TGTGCCACCAGCAGAGATGGGATCTCCTACAATGAGCAGTTCTTC. Recombination joined TRBV15 with TRBJ2-1, with the D gene uncertain. As encoded in the germline V gene (reference sequence), CDR1 is LNHNV while CDR2 is YYDKDF. The CDR3, cysteine through phenylalanine, is 15 amino acids long. Only the CDR3 portion is preserved as DNA: 45 bases, with reading frame beginning at the first base. Trimming at the junction amounts to 0 bases on V and 0 bases on J, and the germline ends lie 6 bases apart.